This entry features one T cell receptor beta chain sequence. Its specific antigen is unknown. No base-level quality is on record; no much larger clone is a single base apart. Libraries were prepared through the immunoSEQ multiplex PCR assay. A mixture of 60 forward primers for TCR Vbeta segments and 13 reverse primers for TCR Jbeta segments was used in the multiplex PCR. The CDR3 region of rearranged TCR beta genes was amplified from genomic DNA by a multiplex PCR assay. The Illumina HiSeq System was used to sequence the amplified TCR beta libraries as 87-base-pair reads. The study's own analysis went as follows. Across the roughly 670 repertoires, a later analysis counted roughly 77 million unique TCR beta chains, around 11 million of which were shared by at least two donors. To remove PCR and sequencing errors, raw reads were error-corrected and collapsed into unique sequences using a nearest-neighbor algorithm that merged closely related sequences. Alignment of CDR3 sequences to IMGT reference sequences was used to assign V, D and J gene segments. For a sequence to be retained, at least a six-nucleotide match to both a V gene segment and a J gene segment was required. A rearrangement counted as productive if the CDR3 had no stop codons and remained in frame with V and J, and every other rearrangement counted as non-productive. CDR3 was defined by IMGT convention, running from the second conserved V-encoded cysteine to the conserved J-encoded phenylalanine. In an earlier analysis of around 540 of the donors, sequences lacking an unambiguous match to a single V gene segment were excluded. In an earlier analysis of some 590 of the donors, a V segment was called functional when productive rearrangements were above 56.7%, and segregating when the standard deviation between donors exceeded 5%. A statistical classification framework was developed to diagnose cytomegalovirus status using the catalog of TCR beta chain sequences. In a later analysis, V and J genes were assigned by comparing TCR nucleotide sequences against IMGT/GENE-DB human TR gene sequences. The TCRdist pipeline was used in a later analysis to assign CDR3 sequences and most-parsimonious VDJ recombination scenarios. In a later analysis, each TCR beta chain was defined by its CDR3 amino acid sequence together with its V-gene family, and reads without a unique V-gene family were excluded. As a way to deal with suspected cross-contamination and a sequencing artifact, a later analysis dropped more than 500 nucleotide sequences that were highly shared and had low generation probability. A later analysis calculated a clonal expansion index for each public chain from normalized within-repertoire ranks of inferred template counts. In a later analysis, generation probabilities were computed with a VDJ recombination model fitted to out-of-frame rearrangements, and the resulting probabilities were checked against IGoR. Hypergeometric tests were used in a later analysis to score TCR-TCR, TCR-HLA and TCR-CMV co-occurrence, with a repertoire-size bias correction applied to the TCR pairs. A later analysis estimated false discovery rates by permuting HLA or CMV assignments 20 times. A later analysis grouped co-occurring TCRs with DBSCAN, adding TCRdist sequence similarity when clustering within HLA-allele-positive subsets. Co-occurrence clustering excluded repertoires with fewer than 30,000 or more than 120,000 public chains, plus five with anomalous nucleotide sharing. Drawn from immuneACCESS, this table holds only the in-frame rearrangements with V and J called that TCRdb kept. Clones are partly lost; checked studies trace under half to an unresolved V gene and leave the rest unexplained. V, J and clone size derive from that table, while D and trimming were established from the DNA sequence. In all, the sample holds fewer than 200,000 clones, and roughly 80% of those were seen once. The ten largest clones add up to 1.5% to 2% of the sample.

The data originate from a study of cytomegalovirus exposure and HLA in healthy donors (dated by TCRdb to about 2017). For context, the study as a whole: An earlier analysis of several hundred of the donors reported 276 Gb of sequence data and around 120 million unique TCR beta sequences from some 180 million T cells. An early release that covered fewer than 750 HLA-typed donors contained approximately 290 gigabases of sequencing data and tens of millions of unique TCR sequences. Of the roughly 400 genotyped donors, roughly 80% were placed in the genetic ancestry cluster associated with self-reported Caucasian donors. The study was designed to test whether signatures of past pathogen exposure could be identified by cataloging public T cell receptors. The study profiled the T cell repertoires of some 610 subjects by immunosequencing and related them to cytomegalovirus serostatus. A separate validation cohort of about 110 different subjects was used in addition to the 666-subject first cohort. The study combined high-throughput TCR immunosequencing, statistical association of individual TCRs with disease status, and machine learning to predict cytomegalovirus infection status. To study patterns of TCR occurrence, a later analysis re-analyzed previously published TCR beta repertoires from hundreds of donors and added high-resolution HLA genotyping. In the later analysis, no new phenotypic data were used to find candidate immune exposures; instead, reliance was placed on TCR beta sequences and their occurrence across donors. In an earlier analysis of more than 550 of the donors, high-throughput TCR beta sequencing was used to judge whether each TCR beta V gene segment behaved as functional or pseudogenic. Alongside the repertoire data, information on donor age, sex, ethnicity and CMV serostatus was compiled. In a later genetic analysis, genome-wide SNP genotypes for about 55% of the roughly 670 donors were used, and that subset was treated as a discovery cohort. All discovery cohort repertoires had been generated on a single sequencing platform. HLA typing covered class I and class II loci at four-digit resolution. Typing coverage differed by locus: A, B, C, DRB1 and DQB1 were typed in about 620-630 donors, DQA1 in about 560, DPA1 in 600 to 610, and DPB1 in just under 480. Five DR-DQ haplotypes were handled as single units for association and clustering because linkage in the cohort was strong. On average, around 240,000 unique TCR beta nucleotide sequences were sequenced per donor among 300 to 500 genotyped donors of the cohort, with about 17% of those sequences being non-productive.

The research as a whole found: For the cohort, immune exposure information was limited to CMV serostatus. Roughly uniform sequencing depth across donors was assumed in presence/absence analyses, although this assumption may not hold. Broadly in line with IMGT annotations, most TCR beta V segments showed up in productive rearrangements about 87% or about 30% of the time in an earlier analysis of several hundred of the donors. Assigning TCR associations to individual alleles was difficult when HLA alleles, especially DR and DQ, strongly co-occurred. A total of roughly 160 TCR beta chains were listed by the study as associated with cytomegalovirus. In this cohort, only TCR beta chains were sequenced, and detectable features were limited by the absence of alpha or paired-chain data. Linkage disequilibrium might explain the correlated functional status among segregating V segments, but an unknown experimental factor could not be ruled out. Three of the identified cytomegalovirus-associated TCR beta chains were confirmed in vitro to be specific for cytomegalovirus antigens. A cluster of highly shared sequence variants was judged likely to represent a technical artifact of the sequencing pipeline. In a later analysis, several top co-occurrence clusters were reported to appear linked to parvovirus B19, influenza, CMV and Epstein-Barr virus. Cytomegalovirus status was reported to be diagnosed by the classifier with high specificity and sensitivity in both the original and validation cohorts. While some public TCRs were present in many individuals, most TCR sequences turned up only very rarely across donors. Because HLA typing was missing for some donors at each locus, association tests included only the typed subset. In a later analysis, HLA-associated TCR beta chains showed more clonal expansion and lower generation probabilities than non-associated chains that were equally common. According to the authors, the approach could potentially be generalized to other disease states and immunological phenotypes. Because counts were too low, approximately 18 rarely observed V segments, including chromosome 9 orphons, were excluded from the earlier analysis of 587 of the donors. According to a later analysis, TCR association rates differed among HLA loci, with DRB1 alleles showing the most associated TCRs and HLA-C alleles showing the fewest. Compared with the approximately 670-donor mean, donors in an Asian-associated ancestry cluster had fewer N-insertions in productive TCRs, according to a later genetic analysis. In a later analysis, about 16,000 TCR beta sequences were associated with specific HLA alleles at a false discovery rate of 0.05. V-gene and J-gene trimming of TCR beta chains was associated with a missense DCLRE1C variant in a later genetic analysis, and the association was replicated in an independent cohort. A further reported finding was that TCR beta sequences accurately predicted the HLA-A and HLA-B alleles for most subjects in the first cohort. A later analysis found that most CMV-associated TCR beta chains appeared HLA-restricted, with HLA associations seemingly driven largely by CMV exposure.

The cohort was made up of around 720 healthy bone marrow donors. All cohort members were sampled while nominally healthy, although unrecorded immune exposures were likely present. The donor was CMV seronegative and belonged to the group of 352 seronegative cohort members. A peripheral blood sample was provided by each donor, and peripheral blood mononuclear cells were used for TCR beta sequencing. Genomic DNA was extracted from the blood cell samples with the Qiagen DNeasy Blood Extraction Kit. Sequencing was performed on PBMCs. The origin of this receptor is a woman aged 18-29 years in good health and CMV-seronegative.

The nucleotide sequence reads TGTGCCTGTCGGACTAGCGCGTTCGGGGAGCTGTTTTTT. This translates into CACRTSAFGELFF. Recombination linked TRBV30 to TRBJ2-2; 9 of the junction bases match TRBD2. CDR1 and CDR2 are drawn from the germline V gene (reference sequence): GTSNPN, SVGIG. Its CDR3 holds 13 amino acids, cysteine through phenylalanine. Only CDR3 DNA is held: 39 bases, read in frame from base 1. For this chain, trimming is 6 bases at the V end and 7 bases at the J end, and the number of junction bases without a gene match is 6.